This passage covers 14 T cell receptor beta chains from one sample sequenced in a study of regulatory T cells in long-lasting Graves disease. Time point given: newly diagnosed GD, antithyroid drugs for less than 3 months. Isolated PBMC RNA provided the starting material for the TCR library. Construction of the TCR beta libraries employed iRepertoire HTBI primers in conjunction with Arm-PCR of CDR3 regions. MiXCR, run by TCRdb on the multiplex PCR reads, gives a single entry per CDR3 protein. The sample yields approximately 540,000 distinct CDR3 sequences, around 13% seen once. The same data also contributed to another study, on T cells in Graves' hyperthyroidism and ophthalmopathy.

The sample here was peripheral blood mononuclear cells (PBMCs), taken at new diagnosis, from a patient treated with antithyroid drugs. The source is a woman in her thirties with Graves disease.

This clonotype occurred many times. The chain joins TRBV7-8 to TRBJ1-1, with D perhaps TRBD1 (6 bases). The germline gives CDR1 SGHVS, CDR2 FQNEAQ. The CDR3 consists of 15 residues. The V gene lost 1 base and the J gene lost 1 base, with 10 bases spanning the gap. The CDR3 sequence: CASSLGETGNTEAFF. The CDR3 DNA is TGTGCCAGCAGCTTAGGGGAGACAGGGAACACTGAAGCTTTCTTT.

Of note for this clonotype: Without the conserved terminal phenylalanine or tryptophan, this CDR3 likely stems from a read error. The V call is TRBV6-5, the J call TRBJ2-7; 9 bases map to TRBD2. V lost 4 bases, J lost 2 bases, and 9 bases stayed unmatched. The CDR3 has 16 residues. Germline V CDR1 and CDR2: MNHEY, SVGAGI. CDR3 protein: CASSSFQTSGTYEQYL. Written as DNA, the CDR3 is TGTGCCAGCAGTTCCTTTCAGACTAGCGGTACCTACGAGCAGTACCTC.

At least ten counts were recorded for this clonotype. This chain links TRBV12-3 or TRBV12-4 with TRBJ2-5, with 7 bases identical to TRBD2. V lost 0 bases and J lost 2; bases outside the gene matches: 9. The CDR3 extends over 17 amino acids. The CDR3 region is CASSLAVGGEKQETQYF. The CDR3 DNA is TGTGCCAGCAGTTTAGCGGTGGGGGGGGAAAAACAAGAGACCCAGTACTTC.

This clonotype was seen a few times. The CDR3 DNA follows: TGTGCCAGCAGTGACCGGGGCTCCAACACCGGGGAGCTGTTTTTT. Protein: CASSDRGSNTGELFF. The chain links TRBV9 to TRBJ2-2; either TRBD1 or TRBD2 may supply D (5 bases each). Germline CDR1 reads SGDLS; CDR2 reads YYNGEE. Deletions cut 5 bases from V and 2 bases from J, with 13 bases between. This CDR3 contains 15 residues.

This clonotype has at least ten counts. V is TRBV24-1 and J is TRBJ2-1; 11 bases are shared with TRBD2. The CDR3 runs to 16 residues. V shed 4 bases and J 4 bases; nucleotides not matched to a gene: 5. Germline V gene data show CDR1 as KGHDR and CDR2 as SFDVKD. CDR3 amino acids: CATSDPLAGGYNEQFF. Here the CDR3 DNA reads TGTGCCACCAGTGACCCCCTAGCGGGAGGTTACAATGAGCAGTTCTTC.

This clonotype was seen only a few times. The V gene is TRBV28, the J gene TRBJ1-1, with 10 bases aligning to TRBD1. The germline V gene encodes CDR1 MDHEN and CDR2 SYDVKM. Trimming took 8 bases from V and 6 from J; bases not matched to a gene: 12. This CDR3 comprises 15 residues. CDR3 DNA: TGTGCCAGCGGTATCACCGGGACAGGGGCCCCTGAAGCTTTCTTT. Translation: CASGITGTGAPEAFF. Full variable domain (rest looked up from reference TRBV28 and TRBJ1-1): DVKVTQSSRYLVKRTGEKVFLECVQDMDHENMFWYRQDPGLGLRLIYFSYDVKMKEKGDIPEGYSVSREKKERFSLILESASTNQTSMYLCASGITGTGAPEAFFGQGTRLTVV.

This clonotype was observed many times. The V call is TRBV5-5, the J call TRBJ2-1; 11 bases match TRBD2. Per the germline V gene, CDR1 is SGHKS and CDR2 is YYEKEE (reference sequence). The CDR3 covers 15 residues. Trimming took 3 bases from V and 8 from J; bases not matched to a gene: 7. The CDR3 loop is CASSSTSGKGHEQFF. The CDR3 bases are TGTGCCAGCAGCTCGACTAGCGGGAAAGGCCATGAGCAGTTCTTC.

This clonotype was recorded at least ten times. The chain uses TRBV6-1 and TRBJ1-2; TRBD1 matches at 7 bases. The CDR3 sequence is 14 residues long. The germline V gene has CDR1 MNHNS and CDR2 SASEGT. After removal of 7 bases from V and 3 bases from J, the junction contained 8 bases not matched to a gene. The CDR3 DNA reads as TGTGCCAGCAAGCGGACAGGCCGGTACTATGGCTACACCTTC. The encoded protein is CASKRTGRYYGYTF.

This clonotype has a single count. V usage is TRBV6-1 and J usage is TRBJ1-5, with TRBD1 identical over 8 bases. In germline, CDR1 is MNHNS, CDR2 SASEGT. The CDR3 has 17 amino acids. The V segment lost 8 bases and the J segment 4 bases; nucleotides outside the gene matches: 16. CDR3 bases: TGTGCCAGCGGGAGGACAGGGAAGAGGTGGGGAAATCAGCCCCAGCATTTT. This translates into CASGRTGKRWGNQPQHF.

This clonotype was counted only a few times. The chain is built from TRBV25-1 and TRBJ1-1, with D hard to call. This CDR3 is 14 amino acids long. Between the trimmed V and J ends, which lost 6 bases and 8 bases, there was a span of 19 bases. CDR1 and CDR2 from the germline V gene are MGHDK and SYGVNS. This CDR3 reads CASRNDLSGPEAFF. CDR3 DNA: TGTGCCAGCAGGAATGACCTGTCTGGACCCGAAGCTTTCTTT.

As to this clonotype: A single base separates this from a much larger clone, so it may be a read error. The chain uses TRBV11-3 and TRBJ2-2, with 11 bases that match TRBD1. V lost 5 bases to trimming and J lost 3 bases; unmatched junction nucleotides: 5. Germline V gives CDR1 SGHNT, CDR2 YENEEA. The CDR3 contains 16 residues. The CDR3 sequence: CASSPLGQGDTGELFF. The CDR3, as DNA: TGTGCCAGCAGCCCCCTGGGACAGGGGGACACCGGGGAGCTGTTTTTT.

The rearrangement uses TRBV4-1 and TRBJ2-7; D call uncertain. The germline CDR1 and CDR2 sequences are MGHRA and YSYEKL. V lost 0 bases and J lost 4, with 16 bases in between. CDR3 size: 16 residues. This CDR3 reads CASSQETGLGIYEQYF. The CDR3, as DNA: TGCGCCAGCAGCCAAGAAACCGGGCTTGGTATTTACGAGCAGTACTTC.

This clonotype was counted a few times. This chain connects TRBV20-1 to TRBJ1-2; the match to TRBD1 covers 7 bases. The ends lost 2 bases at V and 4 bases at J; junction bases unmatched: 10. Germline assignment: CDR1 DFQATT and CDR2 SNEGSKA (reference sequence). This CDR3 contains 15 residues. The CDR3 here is CSARPTGLLGYGYTF. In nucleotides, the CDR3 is TGCAGTGCTAGACCGACAGGGCTGCTGGGCTATGGCTACACCTTC.

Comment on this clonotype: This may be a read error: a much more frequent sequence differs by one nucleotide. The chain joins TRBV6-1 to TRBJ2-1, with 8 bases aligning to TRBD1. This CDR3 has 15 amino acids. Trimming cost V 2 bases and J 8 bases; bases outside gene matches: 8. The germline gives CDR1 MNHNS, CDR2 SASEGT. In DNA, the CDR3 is TGTGCCAGCAGTGAACTTAACCAGGGGGCCCATGAGCAGTTCTTC. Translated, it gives CASSELNQGAHEQFF.